This entry is about one T cell receptor beta chain. J lost 4 bases, V lost 0 bases, and 2 bases had no gene match. The CDR3 totals 14 residues. CDR1 MNHEY and CDR2 SVGAGI come from the germline V gene. Using immunoSEQ multiplex PCR, the repertoire was profiled, and TCRdb retains in-frame clones only, with some absent. The sample lists over 150,000 clones, roughly 94% seen once, with around 1.5% in the top ten. These data originate in a study of control samples from healthy donors and cancer patients. This chain uses TRBV6-5 with TRBJ2-5; TRBD2 matches at 7 bases. The sample comprised blood. The receptor's source is a woman between 18 and 29 years old in good health. In DNA, the CDR3 is TGTGCCAGCAGTTACTCTTTAGCGGGAGAGACCCAGTACTTC. It codes for CASSYSLAGETQYF.